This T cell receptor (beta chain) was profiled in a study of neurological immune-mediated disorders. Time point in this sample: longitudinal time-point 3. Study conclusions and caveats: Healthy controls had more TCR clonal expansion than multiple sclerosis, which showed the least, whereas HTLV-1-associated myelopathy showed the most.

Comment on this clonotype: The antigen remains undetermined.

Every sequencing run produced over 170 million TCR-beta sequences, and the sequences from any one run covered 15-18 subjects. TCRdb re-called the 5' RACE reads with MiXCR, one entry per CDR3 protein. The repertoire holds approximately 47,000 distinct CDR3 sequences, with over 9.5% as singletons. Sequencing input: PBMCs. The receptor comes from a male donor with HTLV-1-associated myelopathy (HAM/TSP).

The CDR3 spells CASSSLRAEAGELFF. The DNA of the CDR3 is TGTGCCAGCAGCTCGCTCAGGGCTGAGGCCGGGGAGCTGTTTTTT. V is TRBV7-2 and J is TRBJ2-2; perhaps TRBD1 as D (5 bases). Trimming left V 4 bases short and J 6 bases short, with 15 bases between. CDR1 is SGHTA, CDR2 FQGNSA, per germline. This CDR3 has 15 residues.